This T cell receptor (beta chain) was sequenced in a study of blood T cell repertoires in COVID-19 (TCRdb year 2020). About the investigation overall: Samples from collaborators originated in the United States, Italy and Spain and spanned both the acute and convalescent phases of COVID-19. The repertoires were released in a freely available public database meant as a resource for research on the immune response to SARS-CoV-2. The material from the prospective study consisted of cDNA or gDNA derived from T cells, B-cell-depleted T cells, or PBMCs. Subjects who had been exposed to COVID-19, were actively infected with it, or had recovered from it provided the deeply sampled blood TCRbeta repertoires that made up the dataset. The samples were drawn from the first 160 participants of the ongoing ImmuneRACE study and from 950 to 1,500 subjects provided by 6 global collaborators. Nearly every sample came with metadata listing a de-identified subject ID, COVID-19 status, age in years and sex. HLA class I and class II types, where available, came from metadata supplied by the sample provider rather than from assay-based typing. Results and caveats for the whole study, not just this receptor: Clinical and demographic metadata were provided uncurated, with the amount varying by source and participant.

Cut back by 6 bases and 11 bases, the V and J ends lie 17 bases apart. The cysteine opens and the phenylalanine closes a CDR3 of 13 amino acids. The DNA shown is the 39-base CDR3, in frame from base 1. According to the germline V gene, CDR1 reads MDHEN and CDR2 reads SYDVKM. At one collaborating source in Seattle, patients were enrolled during active infection and were followed longitudinally through the course of disease. Each collaborating institution followed its own protocols to collect whole blood in K2EDTA tubes. For TCRbeta analysis, collaborators shipped samples as frozen whole blood, isolated PBMCs, or DNA extracted from either of those sample types. TCRbeta CDR3 regions were amplified from genomic DNA using the immunoSEQ Assay, a bias-controlled multiplex PCR. As for how the authors treated the data: The number of nucleated cells in each sample was estimated by amplification of reference gene primers within the assay. To quantify the absolute abundance of each unique TCRbeta CDR3 rearrangement, sequence reads were collapsed and filtered. For each sample, productive Simpson clonality was calculated as the square root of Simpson's diversity index over productive rearrangements. Sourced from immuneACCESS, this table was stored by TCRdb with only in-frame sequences that have V and J called. A share of the clones is absent; for the studies checked, an unresolved V gene accounts for under half, and the remainder has no known explanation. V, J and clone size reflect that table, while D and trimming were determined from the DNA. The sample records some 62,000 clones, around 91% of which are singletons. 15% to 20% of the sample lies in the top ten.

In the case of this clone: Its target antigen remains unknown. No much larger clone exists at a distance of one base, and base qualities are not known.

The specimen was peripheral blood. This TCR derives from a woman aged 55-69 years with COVID-19, enrolled during active disease. This chain joins TRBV28 to TRBJ1-5; TRBD1 is perhaps the D gene, given 6 matching bases. In nucleotide form, the sequence is TGTGCCAGCAGGCCTCAGGGGTTCGAGGCCCAGCATTTT. Translated, this is CASRPQGFEAQHF.